This T cell receptor beta chain was profiled in a study of blood T cell repertoires in COVID-19. This CDR3 is 15 amino acids long. The V segment lost 5 bases and the J segment 5 bases; nucleotides outside the gene matches: 5. Germline values: CDR1 MNHEY, CDR2 SVGEGT. Participant ages covered about 18 to 100 years across 24 US areas. In the source study's methods: Nucleated cell counts were estimated from reference gene primer amplification. Measured with immunoSEQ multiplex PCR; TCRdb has only the in-frame clones, and not every one. From that table come the V and J calls and clone size; the DNA was used to work out D and trimming. The sample includes 200,000 to 250,000 clones, approximately 84% of them seen just once.

Sequencing input: PBMCs or T cells enriched from blood (not recorded which). The TCR comes from a man between 35 and 55 years old who had recovered from COVID-19. V and J are TRBV6-2 or TRBV6-3 and TRBJ2-7; 14 bases agree with TRBD2. This chain's CDR3 is CASSPGTSGGDEQYF. In DNA, the CDR3 is TGTGCCAGCAGTCCAGGGACTAGCGGGGGCGACGAGCAGTACTTC.